The rows below give T cell receptor beta chains drawn from one sample of a study of T cell responses to AZD1222 COVID-19 vaccine. Sequenced by immunoSEQ multiplex PCR; TCRdb stores in-frame clones only, minus some. Its table lists about 140,000 clones. Sequencing used peripheral blood. The source is an adult in good health. CDR3s include the opening cysteine and the closing phenylalanine or tryptophan. The order of the fields is V gene, J gene, D gene, CDR3 protein. The D gene is left open where the match is weak.

V gene: TRBV5-5
J gene: TRBJ1-1
D gene: .
CDR3 protein: CASSLLFSSTEAFF

V gene: TRBV12-3/TRBV12-4
J gene: TRBJ2-5
D gene: .
CDR3 protein: CASSLGAEETQYF

V gene: TRBV6-5
J gene: TRBJ1-2
D gene: .
CDR3 protein: CASTRGGGNYGYTF

V gene: TRBV2
J gene: TRBJ1-1
D gene: .
CDR3 protein: CASSVRPTEAFF

V gene: TRBV19
J gene: TRBJ1-5
D gene: .
CDR3 protein: CASSRDRNQPQHF

V gene: TRBV6-2/TRBV6-3
J gene: TRBJ2-3
D gene: TRBD2
CDR3 protein: CASSYRLAGGPTDTQYF

V gene: TRBV7-9
J gene: TRBJ2-7
D gene: TRBD2
CDR3 protein: CASSLAQTSGLRYEQYF

V gene: TRBV6-5
J gene: TRBJ2-7
D gene: .
CDR3 protein: CASRSTDSEQYF

V gene: TRBV19
J gene: TRBJ1-2
D gene: TRBD1
CDR3 protein: CASSASGQGNYGYTF

V gene: TRBV30
J gene: TRBJ2-3
D gene: .
CDR3 protein: CAWSVWGGATDTQYF

V gene: TRBV6-2/TRBV6-3
J gene: TRBJ2-5
D gene: TRBD1
CDR3 protein: CASSRGTGGQETQYF

V gene: TRBV12-3/TRBV12-4
J gene: TRBJ2-1
D gene: .
CDR3 protein: CASRLSSYNEQFF

V gene: TRBV28
J gene: TRBJ2-5
D gene: .
CDR3 protein: CASSLSSLYQETQYF

V gene: TRBV20-1
J gene: TRBJ1-1
D gene: .
CDR3 protein: CSASWGTEAFF

V gene: TRBV6-1
J gene: TRBJ2-7
D gene: .
CDR3 protein: CASSERATSYEQYF

V gene: TRBV18
J gene: TRBJ1-1
D gene: .
CDR3 protein: CASSPLAQAFF

V gene: TRBV5-1
J gene: TRBJ1-1
D gene: .
CDR3 protein: CASSFQGNTEAFF

V gene: TRBV6-1
J gene: TRBJ1-2
D gene: .
CDR3 protein: CASSDNRADYTF

V gene: TRBV7-3
J gene: TRBJ1-1
D gene: .
CDR3 protein: CASSLTGGNTEAFF

V gene: TRBV21-1
J gene: TRBJ1-6
D gene: .
CDR3 protein: CASSNRDRNSPLHF

V gene: TRBV19
J gene: TRBJ1-5
D gene: .
CDR3 protein: CASSVRPRNQPQHF

V gene: TRBV7-8
J gene: TRBJ1-3
D gene: TRBD1
CDR3 protein: CASSKRQGTGRTGNTIYF

V gene: TRBV19
J gene: TRBJ1-1
D gene: TRBD1
CDR3 protein: CASSRDSGMNTEAFF

V gene: TRBV5-8
J gene: TRBJ1-5
D gene: .
CDR3 protein: CASSRQVFGNQPQHF

V gene: TRBV7-6
J gene: TRBJ2-5
D gene: .
CDR3 protein: CASSSTGYQETQYF

V gene: TRBV7-2
J gene: TRBJ1-1
D gene: .
CDR3 protein: CASSWSRVNTEAFF

V gene: TRBV6-5
J gene: TRBJ1-2
D gene: .
CDR3 protein: CASSSTTGGYTF

V gene: TRBV4-3
J gene: TRBJ1-5
D gene: .
CDR3 protein: CASSQESGEGQPQHF

V gene: TRBV9
J gene: TRBJ2-2
D gene: TRBD2
CDR3 protein: CASSVLAGVTGELFF

V gene: TRBV18
J gene: TRBJ1-2
D gene: TRBD1
CDR3 protein: CASSEGQLYGYTF

V gene: TRBV7-2
J gene: TRBJ2-7
D gene: TRBD1
CDR3 protein: CASSSDPGGYEQYF

V gene: TRBV15
J gene: TRBJ1-1
D gene: TRBD1
CDR3 protein: CATSRGLAGGTEAFF

V gene: TRBV6-5
J gene: TRBJ2-5
D gene: TRBD2
CDR3 protein: CASRRTSGSQETQYF

V gene: TRBV7-2
J gene: TRBJ1-3
D gene: .
CDR3 protein: CASSLARAGNTIYF

V gene: TRBV28
J gene: TRBJ2-1
D gene: .
CDR3 protein: CASSFPGREQFF

V gene: TRBV25-1
J gene: TRBJ1-2
D gene: .
CDR3 protein: CASSEYRGEGYTF

V gene: TRBV5-1
J gene: TRBJ1-2
D gene: TRBD1
CDR3 protein: CASSLDRGARYGYTF

V gene: TRBV18
J gene: TRBJ1-1
D gene: .
CDR3 protein: CASSPILGEAFF

V gene: TRBV14
J gene: TRBJ1-1
D gene: .
CDR3 protein: CASSQVGRSTEAFF

V gene: TRBV30
J gene: TRBJ2-7
D gene: .
CDR3 protein: CAWSFISYEQYF

V gene: TRBV6-6
J gene: TRBJ1-1
D gene: .
CDR3 protein: CASSYGAFSGGTEAFF